This record concerns one TCR beta chain sequence. Its target is unknown. The data belong to a study of identical twins' blood T cells. Turning to the study itself: About 50 million reads came from around twelve libraries, six alpha, six beta. Study-level findings and limits: Twins shared more top CDR3 clonotypes than unrelated donors did. Shared CDR3 clonotype counts tracked mainly the product of cloneset sizes.

TCR cDNA libraries were made from RNA using a previously described, modified protocol. Each CDR3 protein gets one entry after TCRdb re-called the 5' RACE reads with MiXCR. The sample contains roughly 380,000 distinct CDR3 sequences, roughly 27% of which appear only once. This CDR3 region has 13 residues. Germline V gene lookup returns CDR1 MNHEY and CDR2 SVGAGI. Deletions cut 6 bases from V and 4 bases from J, with 10 bases between. The chain is built from TRBV6-5 and TRBJ2-1; D call uncertain. The origin of this receptor is a woman aged 18-55 years in good health. Sequenced sample: PBMCs. For the CDR3, the DNA is TGTGCCAGCAGCAACCGGCAGTACAATGAGCAGTTCTTC. This translates into CASSNRQYNEQFF.